The 8 T cell receptor beta chains given below trace back to one sample, sequenced in a study of cytomegalovirus exposure and HLA in healthy donors (dated by TCRdb to about 2017). Receptor amplification or capture employed the immunoSEQ multiplex PCR assay. For the multiplex PCR, a mixture combining 60 forward primers for TCR Vbeta segments and 13 reverse primers for TCR Jbeta segments was used. TCRdb stores this immuneACCESS table with in-frame sequences only. Part of the clones is absent; in the studies checked, under half of the shortfall reflects unresolved V genes, and no reason is known for the rest. The sample includes about 150,000 clones, with around four fifths observed a single time. Around 14% of the sample lies in the top ten. Sequencing was performed on PBMCs. These receptors all come from a woman in her forties or fifties in good health and CMV-seropositive.

This clone has a single count. The J gene is TRBJ1-1, the V gene TRBV4-1; TRBD1 agrees at 7 bases. Looked up from germline, CDR1 is MGHRA and CDR2 is YSYEKL. Losses at the gene ends were 4 bases for V and 8 bases for J; bases not matched to a gene: 10. The CDR3 runs 14 residues. DNA of the CDR3: TGCGCCAGCAGCCTAAGGGACAGCGGATTCGAAGCTTTCTTT. It yields the protein CASSLRDSGFEAFF.

V is TRBV19 and J is TRBJ1-2, with D perhaps TRBD1 (5 bases). Trimming took off 3 bases at V and 4 bases at J, with 15 bases between the two ends. Germline CDR1 and CDR2: LNHDA and SQIVND (reference sequence). The CDR3 covers 15 residues. Here the CDR3 reads CASSISPGPFYGYTF. The CDR3 region has the DNA TGTGCCAGTAGTATCTCTCCAGGGCCTTTCTATGGCTACACCTTC.

The rearrangement links TRBV9 to TRBJ2-1, with 8 bases aligning to TRBD1. CDR3 length: 12 residues. CDR1 and CDR2 (germline): SGDLS, YYNGEE. The J segment lost 9 bases and the V segment lost 4 bases, leaving 3 bases of the junction unmatched. The CDR3 DNA is TGTGCCAGCAGCCCACAGGGGGTTGAGCAGTTCTTC. Its protein product is CASSPQGVEQFF. Based on the CDR3 plus reference TRBV9 and TRBJ2-1, the full variable domain is DSGVTQTPKHLITATGQRVTLRCSPRSGDLSVYWYQQSLDQGLQFLIQYYNGEERAKGNILERFSAQQFPDLHSELNLSSLELGDSALYFCASSPQGVEQFFGPGTRLTVL.

The rearrangement joins TRBV5-1 to TRBJ2-5; TRBD1 might be the D (5 bases). Matching the DNA end better, TRBJ2-7 makes the J call doubtful. The V gene's germline CDR1 is SGHRS and CDR2 YFSETQ. CDR3 length: 14 residues. This chain's CDR3 is CASSFVQASYEQYF. The CDR3 region has the DNA TGCGCCAGCAGCTTCGTACAGGCCTCCTACGAGCAGTACTTC.

CDR3 in DNA: TGTGCCAGCAGTTACGCCAGGGGAGATAATTCACCCCTCCACTTT. This codes for CASSYARGDNSPLHF. The V and J genes are TRBV6-6 and TRBJ1-6, with D perhaps TRBD1 (6 bases). Between the trimmed V and J ends, which lost 2 bases and 5 bases, there was a span of 10 bases. The germline CDR1 and CDR2 sequences are MNHNY and SVGAGI (reference sequence). The CDR3 is 15 residues long.

The chain combines TRBV19 with TRBJ1-4; no definite D call. In germline, CDR1 is LNHDA, CDR2 SQIVND (reference sequence). The germline V and J ends were trimmed by 1 base and 4 bases, with 7 bases remaining between them. The CDR3 spans 14 residues. The DNA for the CDR3 is TGTGCCAGTAGTATAGGAGGTTTTAATGAAAAACTGTTTTTT. Translation gives CASSIGGFNEKLFF.

The rearrangement joins TRBV4-2 to TRBJ1-5, with D perhaps matching TRBD1 (6 bases). The CDR3 length is 16 residues. Germline loops: CDR1 LGHNA, CDR2 YNFKEQ. V was cut by 0 bases and J by 3 bases, with 12 bases left in between. In DNA, the CDR3 is TGTGCCAGCAGCCAAGACGGCCAGGGGAACAATCAGCCCCAGCATTTT. Protein sequence: CASSQDGQGNNQPQHF.

J is TRBJ1-1 and V is TRBV5-1; D not certain. Germline assignment: CDR1 SGHRS and CDR2 YFSETQ. The V and J ends lost 3 bases and 5 bases respectively, with 11 bases between them. This CDR3 comprises 13 residues. CDR3 loop: CASSSAGLTEAFF. DNA of the CDR3: TGCGCCAGCAGCTCGGCGGGCCTGACTGAAGCTTTCTTT.